The source of this T cell receptor beta chain is a study of T cell changes during pregnancy in multiple sclerosis (dated by TCRdb to the late 2010s). Background on the whole study: In women with multiple sclerosis, the researchers looked at how the T cell repertoire shifted as pregnancy progressed.

With respect to this clone: What antigen it recognizes has not been identified. Per-base qualities were not stored, and no clone one base away is much larger.

The method behind the library was the immunoSEQ multiplex PCR assay. Imported from immuneACCESS, the table was reduced by TCRdb to in-frame sequences with V and J called. These copies leave out some clones; in studies compared against another copy, an unresolved V gene accounts for under half, and the cause of the remainder is not known. The sample table records 60,000 or so clones; 85% to 90% of these occur just once. The top ten constitute approximately 5% of the sample. As encoded in the germline V gene (reference sequence), CDR1 is MNHEY while CDR2 is SMNVEV. V lost 3 bases and J lost 3 bases; the stretch between them is 11 bases long. Inclusive of the bounding cysteine and phenylalanine, the CDR3 is 15 residues long. Only the CDR3 region is kept as DNA, spanning 45 bases read in frame from base 1.

Sequenced sample: peripheral blood from another person, used as feeder cells. The sequence is built from TRBV27 and TRBJ1-4; the D gene assignment is ambiguous. The sequence was obtained from a human donor whose cells served as feeder cells for cultures in a pregnancy study. This receptor carries the CDR3 CASSFSPVPNEKLFF. The sequence in DNA is TGTGCCAGCAGTTTTAGTCCGGTCCCTAATGAAAAACTGTTTTTT.